The source of this T cell receptor (beta chain) is a study of blood T cell repertoires in COVID-19. TCRdb's table, derived via immunoSEQ multiplex PCR, lists solely in-frame clones and lacks some. This table has 52,000 or so clones, roughly four fifths appearing once. The CDR3 length is 17 residues. The V segment lost 5 bases and the J segment 3 bases; nucleotides outside the gene matches: 13. Germline V gene data show CDR1 as MNHEY and CDR2 as SVGEGT. Sequencing was carried out using peripheral blood. The TCR originated in a human donor in a cohort sampled during active COVID-19. This chain uses TRBV6-2 or TRBV6-3 with TRBJ1-1, with 9 bases aligning to TRBD1. The CDR3 nucleotides read TGTGCCAGCAGTGACCCCGGGACAGGGTTTCGGGACACTGAAGCTTTCTTT. Encoded protein: CASSDPGTGFRDTEAFF.